A single sample gave rise to the 31 T cell receptor beta chains below, sequenced in a study of T cell responses to AZD1222 COVID-19 vaccine. The assay was immunoSEQ multiplex PCR, and TCRdb's table has in-frame clones only and misses some. Of over 110,000 clones in the sample, 80% to 90% were seen once. The sample in question was peripheral blood, obtained on day 0 of AZD1222 vaccination. Receptor source: an adult in good health.

J is TRBJ1-1 and V is TRBV28; D ambiguous. Germline V CDR1 and CDR2: MDHEN, SYDVKM. The V end lost 3 bases, the J end lost 6 bases, and 11 bases lay between the germline ends. This CDR3 is 13 amino acids long. The CDR3 sequence is CASSLVGWAEAFF. The CDR3 region has the DNA TGTGCCAGCAGTTTGGTGGGGTGGGCTGAAGCTTTCTTT.

V and J are TRBV30 and TRBJ1-2; tentative D call: TRBD1 (6 bases). The V end lost 4 bases, the J end lost 2 bases, and 17 bases lay between the germline ends. Germline CDR1 is GTSNPN and CDR2 is SVGIG (reference sequence). The CDR3 extends over 15 amino acids. The CDR3 protein is CAWISPGGPNYGYTF. The DNA of the CDR3 is TGTGCCTGGATCTCCCCCGGGGGCCCCAACTATGGCTACACCTTC.

This sequence joins TRBV2 and TRBJ2-5, with D perhaps assigned TRBD1 or TRBD2 (5 bases each). Trimming took 2 bases from V and 1 from J, leaving 8 bases between them. CDR1 and CDR2 (germline): SNHLY, FYNNEI. The CDR3 has 14 amino acids. The CDR3 region has the DNA TGTGCCAGCAGTGAACTGAGGGGCCAAGAGACCCAGTACTTC. It encodes CASSELRGQETQYF.

The chain recombines TRBV7-2 with TRBJ2-3, with a tentative D call TRBD2 (6 bases). Germline CDR1 SGHTA, CDR2 FQGNSA. The CDR3 spans 17 residues. V lost 1 base to trimming and J lost 5 bases, with 19 bases between them. The CDR3 DNA reads TGTGCCAGCAGCTTAGGACCCCTGGCGGGGCGGGGAGATACGCAGTATTTT. Amino acids: CASSLGPLAGRGDTQYF.

The rearrangement links TRBV7-9 to TRBJ2-3; TRBD2 is a possible D gene (6 bases). Trimming left V 1 base short and J 1 base short, with 9 bases between. The CDR3 sequence is 15 residues long. The V gene's germline CDR1 is SEHNR and CDR2 FQNEAQ (reference sequence). The CDR3 sequence: CASSLVRGGTDTQYF. CDR3 DNA sequence: TGTGCCAGCAGCTTAGTGCGGGGCGGCACAGATACGCAGTATTTT. Complete variable domain (other parts from reference TRBV7-9 and TRBJ2-3): DTGVSQNPRHKITKRGQNVTFRCDPISEHNRLYWYRQTLGQGPEFLTYFQNEAQLEKSRLLSDRFSAERPKGSFSTLEIQRTEQGDSAMYLCASSLVRGGTDTQYFGPGTRLTVL.

The genes are TRBV7-2 and TRBJ2-7; 12 nucleotides agree with TRBD2. This CDR3 has 15 residues. The J segment lost 3 bases and the V segment lost 5 bases, leaving 5 bases of the junction unmatched. Germline CDR1 and CDR2: SGHTA and FQGNSA. In nucleotides, the CDR3 is TGTGCCAGCAGCACAGGACTAGCGGGGATCTACGAGCAGTACTTC. Encoded protein: CASSTGLAGIYEQYF.

This clone was recorded a few times. The rearrangement links TRBV6-5 to TRBJ2-2; 8 bases align to TRBD2. CDR1 is MNHEY, CDR2 SVGAGI, per germline. V gave up 6 bases and J gave up 1 base; unmatched junction bases: 4. The CDR3 totals 15 residues. The CDR3 region has the DNA TGTGCCAGCAGGATGGGACTAGGGAACACCGGGGAGCTGTTTTTT. Encoded protein: CASRMGLGNTGELFF.

The J gene is TRBJ1-2, the V gene TRBV25-1; D unclear. The CDR3 totals 11 residues. Germline V gene sequence: CDR1 MGHDK, CDR2 SYGVNS. CDR3: CAEGTDYGYTF. The CDR3 DNA follows: TGTGCAGAAGGTACGGACTATGGCTACACCTTC.

The gene calls are TRBV6-1 and TRBJ1-3; 9 bases line up with TRBD1. With 6 bases clipped from V and 4 bases from J, the junction kept 4 bases outside the gene matches. CDR1 MNHNS and CDR2 SASEGT come from the germline V gene. The CDR3 totals 14 residues. Written as DNA, the CDR3 is TGTGCCAGCAGCGGGACAGGGCGGGGAAACACCATATATTTT. Its translation is CASSGTGRGNTIYF.

The chain carries TRBV7-8 and TRBJ1-1; 7 bases line up with TRBD1. CDR3 size: 14 residues. In germline, CDR1 is SGHVS, CDR2 FQNEAQ. V gave up 5 bases and J gave up 7 bases; unmatched junction bases: 10. CDR3 coding DNA: TGTGCCAGCAGCAACCTCCCGGGACAGCGTGAAGCTTTCTTT. Translated, it gives CASSNLPGQREAFF.

The chain has TRBV6-5 and TRBJ2-7; TRBD1 matches 10 bases. Trimming removed 0 bases from V and 0 bases from J; junction bases left unmatched: 2. The CDR3 is 16 residues long. CDR1 is MNHEY, CDR2 SVGAGI, per germline. The CDR3 region has the DNA TGTGCCAGCAGTTACTCGGGACAGGGGCACTCCTACGAGCAGTACTTC. It codes for CASSYSGQGHSYEQYF.

The chain links TRBV6-5 to TRBJ1-1; 9 bases fit TRBD1. V trimming: 2 bases; J trimming: 8 bases; junction bases outside the gene matches: 6. This CDR3 spans 14 amino acids. Germline V gene lookup returns CDR1 MNHEY and CDR2 SVGAGI. CDR3 DNA sequence: TGTGCCAGCAGTTACGGGACAGGGTTAGGGGAAGCTTTCTTT. Translated: CASSYGTGLGEAFF.

V gene TRBV27 combines with J gene TRBJ2-1; TRBD2 agrees at 14 bases. The CDR3 loop spans 19 amino acids. V lost 4 bases and J lost 6; bases outside the gene matches: 14. Germline-derived CDR1 and CDR2 are MNHEY and SMNVEV (reference sequence). CDR3 nucleotide sequence: TGTGCCAGCAGTTCGCGACTAGCGGGAGGGCCCCTCGGGGCCAATGAGCAGTTCTTC. This translates into CASSSRLAGGPLGANEQFF.

This sequence joins TRBV18 and TRBJ2-7, with 7 bases lining up with TRBD1. V was pared by 3 bases and J by 6 bases, with 11 bases of the junction left unmatched. Germline CDR1 reads KGHSH; CDR2 reads LQKENI. This CDR3 is 15 amino acids long. The CDR3 region has the DNA TGTGCCAGCTCACCCGGCCAGGGGGAATGGGGCGAGCAGTACTTC. This translates into CASSPGQGEWGEQYF.

J is TRBJ1-2 and V is TRBV5-1; D is unclear. From germline, CDR1 is SGHRS and CDR2 YFSETQ. Trimming left V 4 bases short and J 0 bases short, with 22 bases between. The CDR3 has 18 amino acids. Here the CDR3 reads CASSPLTRTEKANYGYTF. CDR3 nucleotide sequence: TGCGCCAGCAGCCCTCTTACCCGGACGGAGAAAGCTAACTATGGCTACACCTTC.

The chain recombines TRBV15 with TRBJ2-7; no firm D call. Germline lookup yields CDR1 LNHNV and CDR2 YYDKDF (reference sequence). Trimming pared 5 bases from V and 3 bases from J, leaving 8 bases between. The CDR3 loop spans 12 amino acids. CDR3 residues: CATSEDHYEQYF. Here the CDR3 DNA reads TGTGCCACCAGCGAAGACCACTACGAGCAGTACTTC.

The chain has TRBV11-2 and TRBJ1-6, with 7 positions matching TRBD1. The junction had 5 bases not matched to a gene; V was cut back by 2 bases and J by 7 bases. CDR1 is SGHAT and CDR2 is FQNNGV in the germline V gene. The CDR3 sequence is 15 residues long. The CDR3 loop is CASSLPRQGNSPLHF. CDR3 nucleotides: TGTGCCAGCAGCTTACCCCGACAGGGAAATTCACCCCTCCACTTT.

A few counts support this clone. The chain uses TRBV19 and TRBJ1-1; D is perhaps TRBD1 (5 bases). Germline-derived CDR1 and CDR2 are LNHDA and SQIVND (reference sequence). The length of the CDR3 is 14 residues. V was cut by 3 bases and J by 2 bases, with 10 bases left in between. DNA of the CDR3: TGTGCCAGTAGTATCGACAGATTAAACACTGAAGCTTTCTTT. Translating gives CASSIDRLNTEAFF.

The rearrangement uses TRBV2 and TRBJ1-2; D is unclear. The CDR3 is 12 residues long. The V gene's germline CDR1 is SNHLY and CDR2 FYNNEI. Between the trimmed V and J ends, which lost 1 base and 5 bases, there was a span of 5 bases. This CDR3 is CASSEEGYGYTF. DNA of the CDR3: TGTGCCAGCAGTGAAGAAGGGTATGGCTACACCTTC.

The chain recombines TRBV6-1 with TRBJ2-1; possibly TRBD1 for D (5 bases). The CDR3 consists of 15 residues. With 2 bases removed from V and 9 bases from J, the gap between germline ends came to 17 bases. Looked up from germline, CDR1 is MNHNS and CDR2 is SASEGT. This CDR3 reads CASSERLLGHGEQFF. CDR3 in DNA: TGTGCCAGCAGTGAAAGGCTTTTGGGGCATGGTGAGCAGTTCTTC.

This chain links TRBV18 with TRBJ1-2, with 7 bases identical to TRBD1. The V gene's germline CDR1 is KGHSH and CDR2 LQKENI. V trimming: 4 bases; J trimming: 6 bases; junction bases outside the gene matches: 14. This CDR3 region has 16 residues. CDR3 loop: CASSRAAPGQRNGYTF. DNA of the CDR3: TGTGCCAGCTCACGGGCGGCCCCGGGACAGAGAAATGGCTACACCTTC.

In DNA form, the CDR3 reads TGTGCCAGCAGCCCGGACAGGGACTATGGCTACACCTTC. Translated: CASSPDRDYGYTF. V usage is TRBV5-6 and J usage is TRBJ1-2; 8 bases match TRBD1. V lost 4 bases and J lost 3; bases outside the gene matches: 2. Germline V gene lookup returns CDR1 SGHDT and CDR2 YYEEEE. This CDR3 comprises 13 residues.

The J gene is TRBJ1-1, the V gene TRBV11-2; 8 nucleotides agree with TRBD1. The V gene's germline CDR1 is SGHAT and CDR2 FQNNGV. V shed 5 bases, J shed 1 base, and the junction held 3 bases outside the gene matches. The CDR3 has 14 residues. The CDR3 here is CASSPGTGNTEAFF. The CDR3 region has the DNA TGTGCCAGCAGCCCCGGGACAGGGAACACTGAAGCTTTCTTT.

This chain joins TRBV19 and TRBJ2-3; 7 bases fit TRBD2. From germline, CDR1 is LNHDA and CDR2 SQIVND (reference sequence). There are 13 residues in the CDR3. V trimming: 0 bases; J trimming: 9 bases; junction bases outside the gene matches: 3. CDR3 region: CASSIDGLDTQYF. The CDR3 coding sequence is TGTGCCAGTAGTATAGACGGACTAGACACGCAGTATTTT.

The chain couples TRBV18 to TRBJ2-3, with 8 bases lining up with TRBD1. J was trimmed by 2 bases and V by 6 bases; bases with no gene match: 7. This CDR3 contains 15 residues. CDR1 and CDR2 (germline): KGHSH, LQKENI. This chain's CDR3 is CASSPRTGNTDTQYF. CDR3 nucleotides: TGTGCCAGCTCGCCCCGGACAGGGAACACAGATACGCAGTATTTT.

The rearrangement joins TRBV28 to TRBJ2-2, with unresolved D. Trimming cost V 3 bases and J 7 bases, with 15 bases left between them. The germline gives CDR1 MDHEN, CDR2 SYDVKM. The CDR3 runs 15 residues. As DNA, the CDR3 is TGTGCCAGCAGTTTGGAGACCCCTGGTATCGGGGAGCTGTTTTTT. Encoded protein: CASSLETPGIGELFF. The full variable domain, completed using reference TRBV28 and TRBJ2-2, is DVKVTQSSRYLVKRTGEKVFLECVQDMDHENMFWYRQDPGLGLRLIYFSYDVKMKEKGDIPEGYSVSREKKERFSLILESASTNQTSMYLCASSLETPGIGELFFGEGSRLTVL.

The V call is TRBV9, the J call TRBJ1-5; a possible D gene is TRBD1 (5 bases). The V end was cut by 0 bases, the J end by 5 bases, with 9 bases between. There are 14 residues in the CDR3. The germline gives CDR1 SGDLS, CDR2 YYNGEE. The CDR3 nucleotides read TGTGCCAGCAGCGTAGACCTGGGGGATCAGCCCCAGCATTTT. Encoded protein: CASSVDLGDQPQHF.

The rearrangement links TRBV5-6 to TRBJ2-6; 9 bases line up with TRBD1. Germline CDR1 reads SGHDT; CDR2 reads YYEEEE. The V segment lost 4 bases and the J segment 19 bases; nucleotides outside the gene matches: 9. The CDR3 covers 12 residues. The CDR3 loop reads CASSGPRDRETF. DNA of the CDR3: TGTGCCAGCAGCGGACCCCGGGACAGGGAAACTTTC. Full variable domain (missing parts from reference TRBV5-6 and TRBJ2-6): DAGVTQSPTHLIKTRGQQVTLRCSPKSGHDTVSWYQQALGQGPQFIFQYYEEEERQRGNFPDRFSGHQFPNYSSELNVNALLLGDSALYLCASSGPRDRETFGAGSRLTVL.

The chain employs TRBV9 and TRBJ2-7; D not resolved. Looked up from germline, CDR1 is SGDLS and CDR2 is YYNGEE. This CDR3 has 14 residues. V was cut by 1 base and J by 6 bases, with 14 bases left in between. CDR3 nucleotides: TGTGCCAGCAGCGTAACCGGGTCGAGTGGCGAGCAGTACTTC. Translation gives CASSVTGSSGEQYF. The variable domain in full, completed from reference TRBV9 and TRBJ2-7, reads DSGVTQTPKHLITATGQRVTLRCSPRSGDLSVYWYQQSLDQGLQFLIQYYNGEERAKGNILERFSAQQFPDLHSELNLSSLELGDSALYFCASSVTGSSGEQYFGPGTRLTVT.

The V call is TRBV13, the J call TRBJ1-2, with TRBD1 matching 7 bases. Germline V CDR1 and CDR2: PRHDT, FYEKMQ (reference sequence). Unmatched junction bases numbered 12, after V lost 10 bases and J lost 7 bases. The CDR3 runs 13 residues. CDR3 residues: CATKTGWGRGYTF. CDR3 nucleotide sequence: TGTGCCACCAAGACAGGGTGGGGACGTGGCTACACCTTC.

This chain uses TRBV10-1 with TRBJ2-7; TRBD2 agrees at 10 bases. The junction had 4 bases not matched to a gene; V was cut back by 5 bases and J by 3 bases. The CDR3 has 14 amino acids. Germline V gene lookup returns CDR1 WNHNN and CDR2 SYGVQD (reference sequence). CDR3: CASSSSGSLYEQYF. As DNA, the CDR3 is TGCGCCAGCAGTTCTAGCGGGAGTCTCTACGAGCAGTACTTC.